A selection of T cell receptor beta chains follows, all from one sample in a study of blood T cell repertoires in COVID-19. Sequencing was performed with immunoSEQ multiplex PCR; in TCRdb, only in-frame clones are kept and a portion is missing. Of around 90,000 clones listed, 75% to 90% are singletons. The sequenced material came from peripheral blood. These TCRs come from a male donor with acute or convalescent COVID-19. Both conserved end residues are part of each CDR3. A D gene is named only where the DNA matches it firmly. Clone size is stated in some rows and not others, as once, few, many or a class when expanded.

>-|-|TRBJ1-4|TRBV7-8
CASSSTPAGANEKLFF
TGTGCCAGCAGCTCTACCCCGGCGGGGGCTAATGAAAAACTGTTTTTT
>-|-|TRBJ1-6|TRBV7-3
CASSLLGGAESPLHF
TGTGCCAGCAGCTTACTTGGGGGGGCGGAATCACCCCTCCACTTT
>-|once|TRBJ1-2|TRBV5-1
CASTPTPGEGYTF
TGCGCCAGCACCCCCACCCCAGGGGAAGGCTACACCTTC
>TRBD1|-|TRBJ2-1|TRBV29-1
CSAYRGLNEQFF
TGCAGCGCCTACAGGGGGCTGAATGAGCAGTTCTTC
>TRBD2|-|TRBJ2-5|TRBV2
CASTRELAETQYF
TGTGCCAGCACGCGGGAGCTTGCGGAGACCCAGTACTTC
>-|-|TRBJ1-1|TRBV6-1
CASGLNTEAFF
TGTGCCAGCGGGCTGAACACTGAAGCTTTCTTT
>TRBD2|-|TRBJ2-5|TRBV18
CASSPGTSGGYQETQYF
TGTGCCAGCTCACCCGGGACTAGCGGGGGGTACCAAGAGACCCAGTACTTC
>TRBD1|-|TRBJ1-6|TRBV28
CASSLPDRANSPLHF
TGTGCCAGCAGTTTACCGGACAGGGCAAATTCACCCCTCCACTTT
>TRBD1|-|TRBJ1-2|TRBV5-1
CASSLGQGNPTF
TGCGCCAGCAGCTTGGGACAGGGGAATCCCACCTTC
>-|-|TRBJ1-6|TRBV6-1
CASSEAWSSPLHF
TGTGCCAGCAGTGAAGCGTGGAGTTCACCCCTCCACTTT
>TRBD1|once|TRBJ1-1|TRBV10-3
CAISETGGSNTEAFF
TGTGCCATCAGTGAGACAGGGGGCTCGAACACTGAAGCTTTCTTT
>-|-|TRBJ1-5|TRBV3-1/TRBV3-2
CASSPEGRDNQPQHF
TGTGCCAGCAGTCCGGAGGGGAGAGACAATCAGCCCCAGCATTTT
>TRBD2|-|TRBJ2-2|TRBV9
CASSPRTSWAGELFF
TGTGCCAGCAGCCCCCGGACTAGTTGGGCCGGGGAGCTGTTTTTT
>-|-|TRBJ1-5|TRBV6-6
CASSRPDSNQPQHF
TGTGCCAGCAGCCGCCCAGATAGCAATCAGCCCCAGCATTTT
>TRBD1|-|TRBJ2-1|TRBV3-1/TRBV3-2
CASSQEVGGQGAGEQFF
TGTGCCAGCAGCCAAGAGGTTGGGGGACAGGGGGCAGGTGAGCAGTTCTTC
>TRBD1|few|TRBJ1-5|TRBV19
CASSPRTGGGFGNQPQHF
TGTGCCAGTAGTCCACGGACAGGAGGAGGTTTTGGCAATCAGCCCCAGCATTTT